This T cell receptor beta chain was identified in a study of post-analysis software for immune sequencing data (dated by TCRdb to the mid-2010s). With regard to the full study: Relapsing-remitting, secondary progressive and progressive-relapsing multiple sclerosis were recorded as disease courses, and subtype annotation was lacking for some patients. The patient repertoires were set against eleven to twelve previously published healthy control repertoires from donors whose ages ranged from roughly 6 to 27 years. A subset of samples was prepared in parallel using single-end sample barcoding, then pooled and co-amplified after Illumina adapter ligation.

TCR beta repertoires were profiled from peripheral blood of about a dozen young patients with multiple sclerosis to demonstrate the VDJtools post-analysis software. The multiple sclerosis patients were children and adolescents ranging in age from about 6 to 17 years. Broad study findings and their caveats: The multiple sclerosis patient group was slightly younger than the control group. Strong co-clustering of samples prepared in the same batch was shown by direct clustering with F measure, prompting a batch-effect correction. About 5 TRBV segments, including TRBV5-6, TRBV5-1 and TRBV20-1, were significantly more frequent in patients than controls. Multiple sclerosis patients had significantly lower normalized Chao1 diversity than controls, a result that suggests substantial peripheral T-cell clonal expansion.

This clonotype was picked up a small number of times. The antigen it binds to is not known. The record has no base qualities; no much larger clone is one base away. Library construction relied on PCR. This sample was sequenced with an Illumina HiSeq 2500. To reduce PCR and sequencing biases, unique molecular identifiers were built into the TCR beta cDNA libraries. Per 1 to 10 million input T cells, 500,000 or so cDNA molecules were obtained, such that each molecule approximated one T cell. The patient libraries were prepared and sequenced using the same protocol as the earlier healthy control dataset. Samples belonging to the same batch were prepared together, multiplexed and sequenced on a shared HiSeq lane. The published analysis was carried out like this. Raw barcoded reads were processed with MIGEC, discarding single-read molecular identifier groups before consensus assembly and CDR3 extraction. Clonotype tables were post-analysed with VDJtools, and diversity was normalized by down-sampling all datasets to the smallest sample size. To correct batch-related cross-sample contamination, repertoire overlap clustering matched CDR3 amino acid sequences but not nucleotide sequences. TCRdb trimmed public reads at Q25 via fastp, called clones via MiXCR and kept in-frame beta chains. Rows are unified per CDR3 protein, each entry keeping the most common DNA and genes. The V and J calls and clone size are TCRdb's, not the authors'. The sample table contains approximately 770,000 distinct CDR3 sequences; only one count was recorded for under 60% of them. The ten largest account for 4% to 5% of the sample.

CDR1 and CDR2 were assigned from the germline V gene (reference sequence) as SEHNR and FQNEAQ. Trimming leaves V shorter by 4 bases and J shorter by 4 bases, with the junction holding 12 bases beyond the gene matches. From cysteine to phenylalanine, the CDR3 is 16 amino acids long. Just the 48-base CDR3 DNA is kept, in frame starting at base 1. This sequence originates from a girl aged 5 to 17 with multiple sclerosis. The sequence links TRBV7-9 to TRBJ2-5, and 7 junction bases match TRBD2. Sequenced input: blood. The CDR3 protein sequence reads: CASSSTDLTSPETQYF. The nucleotides are TGTGCCAGCAGCTCCACGGATCTGACTAGCCCAGAGACCCAGTACTTC.